Below are 11 T cell receptor beta chains sequenced from a single sample in a study of human T cells and chemical hapten exposure. TCRdb used MiXCR to reprocess the RACE reads, holding one entry per CDR3 protein. This table holds about 37,000 distinct CDR3 sequences, 5% to 7% found once. As for time point: patch test 1, 2 weeks after DPC sensitization. Regarding treatment: therapeutic diphenylcyclopropenone sensitization with weekly scalp DPC. Unfractionated whole blood was the source from which total RNA was extracted. The sequences come from whole blood, collected in connection with sensitization to the hapten diphenylcyclopropenone (DPC). The source of these receptors is a woman aged 25 to 45 with alopecia areata. Some clones in this sample may be carry-over from other donors' samples.

At least ten counts were recorded for this clonotype. The chain employs TRBV10-3 and TRBJ2-7, with TRBD1 matching over 7 bases. V shed 7 bases, J shed 2 bases, and the junction held 5 bases outside the gene matches. The CDR3 length is 13 residues. Germline CDR1 reads ENHRY; CDR2 reads SYGVKD. This chain's CDR3 is CAINRDSAYEQYF. The DNA for the CDR3 is TGTGCCATCAATAGGGACAGTGCCTACGAGCAGTACTTC.

This clonotype was picked up a small number of times. The chain has TRBV5-1 and TRBJ2-2; D remains unclear. Germline V lookup: CDR1 SGHRS, CDR2 YFSETQ. This CDR3 region has 12 residues. Between the trimmed V and J ends, which lost 9 bases and 1 base, there was a span of 7 bases. CDR3 nucleotides: TGCGCCACAGGAATGAACACCGGGGAGCTGTTTTTT. Its protein product is CATGMNTGELFF.

This clonotype was observed at least ten times. V gene TRBV5-4 combines with J gene TRBJ2-1; tentatively, D is TRBD1 (7 bases). The CDR3 contains 13 residues. CDR1 SGHNT and CDR2 YYREEE come from the germline V gene (reference sequence). The V end was cut by 6 bases, the J end by 3 bases, with 10 bases between. CDR3 region: CASTGGIYNEQFF. In DNA form, the CDR3 reads TGTGCCAGCACAGGGGGGATCTACAATGAGCAGTTCTTC.

This clonotype was observed a handful of times. V and J are TRBV6-5 and TRBJ1-1, with 7 bases matching TRBD1. Germline CDR1 is MNHEY and CDR2 is SVGAGI. Germline trimming cut 5 bases from V and 1 base from J; bases unmatched to any gene: 7. The CDR3 loop spans 15 amino acids. CDR3 loop: CASSNDRAPNTEAFF. CDR3 in DNA: TGTGCCAGCAGTAACGACAGGGCGCCGAACACTGAAGCTTTCTTT.

This rearrangement joins TRBV20-1 to TRBJ2-5, with TRBD1 as a possible D gene (7 bases). V was clipped by 8 bases and J by 1 base, with 14 bases between them. This CDR3 spans 13 amino acids. Germline CDR1 reads DFQATT; CDR2 reads SNEGSKA (reference sequence). This CDR3 is CSIRGTVQETQYF. Written as DNA, the CDR3 is TGCAGTATCCGCGGGACAGTCCAAGAGACCCAGTACTTC.

This clonotype was seen many times. The rearrangement uses TRBV28 and TRBJ1-4; TRBD1 matches at 8 bases. V lost 7 bases and J lost 6; bases outside the gene matches: 19. The germline V gene has CDR1 MDHEN and CDR2 SYDVKM. CDR3 length: 18 residues. CDR3 sequence: CASKGRRTGRTAYEKLFF. In DNA form, the CDR3 reads TGTGCCAGCAAGGGACGACGGACAGGGAGAACTGCTTATGAAAAACTGTTTTTT.

The gene calls are TRBV9 and TRBJ1-2, with D tentatively TRBD1 (6 bases). The germline V gene has CDR1 SGDLS and CDR2 YYNGEE. V lost 3 bases and J 4 bases, leaving 13 bases between the germline ends. The CDR3 is made up of 14 amino acids. The CDR3 is CASSAETGIYGYTF. The CDR3 nucleotides are TGTGCCAGCAGCGCAGAGACAGGAATCTATGGCTACACCTTC.

This clonotype has a count of ten or more. The chain has TRBV2 and TRBJ1-4; D gene ambiguous. With 7 bases removed from V and 4 bases from J, the gap between germline ends came to 10 bases. The germline V gene has CDR1 SNHLY and CDR2 FYNNEI. This CDR3 comprises 13 residues. The CDR3: CASIRGINEKLFF. The CDR3 DNA reads TGTGCCAGCATCCGGGGAATTAATGAAAAACTGTTTTTT.

This chain uses TRBV5-1 with TRBJ1-5; D is uncertain. Trimming took off 0 bases at V and 6 bases at J, with 10 bases between the two ends. Germline CDR1 and CDR2: SGHRS and YFSETQ. The CDR3 is 14 amino acids. The CDR3 is CASSLGGPGQPQHF. CDR3 nucleotide sequence: TGCGCCAGCAGCTTGGGCGGGCCGGGTCAGCCCCAGCATTTT.

This rearrangement joins TRBV7-2 to TRBJ1-6; D is undetermined. The CDR3 is 14 amino acids. Germline CDR1 reads SGHTA; CDR2 reads FQGNSA. V was cut by 4 bases and J by 9 bases, with 13 bases left in between. The CDR3 spells CASSSPLARSPLHF. CDR3 in DNA: TGTGCCAGCAGCTCTCCCCTGGCGCGTTCACCCCTCCACTTT. Full variable domain (missing parts from reference TRBV7-2 and TRBJ1-6): GAGVSQSPSNKVTEKGKDVELRCDPISGHTALYWYRQSLGQGLEFLIYFQGNSAPDKSGLPSDRFSAERTGGSVSTLTIQRTQQEDSAVYLCASSSPLARSPLHFGNGTRLTVT.

This clonotype appeared many times. This chain connects TRBV20-1 to TRBJ1-1; D unclear. CDR1 and CDR2 (germline): DFQATT, SNEGSKA (reference sequence). The CDR3 is made up of 14 amino acids. The ends were cut back, 0 bases at V and 4 bases at J, with 12 bases in the middle. The CDR3 spells CSARDVGWATEAFF. Written as DNA, the CDR3 is TGCAGTGCTAGAGATGTAGGGTGGGCCACTGAAGCTTTCTTT.